This TCR beta chain was identified in a study of graft-versus-host responses after intestinal transplantation. About the research overall: Recipients had transplants, and these were multivisceral, liver-intestinal, or isolated intestinal. All recipients got anti-thymocyte globulin induction, then tacrolimus and steroids for roughly 3 years. Study-wide results and caveats: Researchers found GvH clones in recipient marrow, and some showed up first in ileum or blood. Early after transplant, HvG declines were associated with peak levels of circulating GvH clones.

The germline gives CDR1 SGHTA, CDR2 FQGNSA. V dropped 7 bases and J dropped 0 bases, with 14 bases sitting between them. The CDR3 length is 15 residues. Assay: immunoSEQ multiplex PCR; the TCRdb copy retains only in-frame clones and omits some. Of about 86,000 clones in the sample, approximately 90% were seen once. Comments on this clone: Its antigen is still unknown.

The sample here was unstimulated CD4+ T cells sorted from spleen or lymph node cells, taken before transplant. This receptor was obtained from a human donor who was the organ donor for an intestinal transplant. This chain connects TRBV7-2 to TRBJ2-3, with D possibly being TRBD2 (5 bases). The CDR3 nucleotides read TGTGCCAGCACCTTGGACTTCGCTAGCACAGATACGCAGTATTTT. Amino acid sequence: CASTLDFASTDTQYF.